Sequencing of this T cell receptor beta chain was carried out in a study of T cell responses to AZD1222 COVID-19 vaccine. Regarding the study as a whole: Dominant at 160-218 and 743-854, vaccine-associated CD4 TCRs also spanned spike. Repertoire samples came only from after the peak T cell response. Nearly half of spike-specific TCRs reportedly go after variant regions that carry no mutations.

Assay used: immunoSEQ multiplex PCR; TCRdb lists only in-frame clones, some missing. The sample contains fewer than 200,000 clones, approximately 87% of which appear only once. The count of this clone is one. Its antigen is not known. This CDR3 region has 16 residues. Trimming at V came to 3 bases and at J to 2 bases, leaving 7 bases not matched to a gene. Germline-derived CDR1 and CDR2 are SGHDT and YYEEEE. The source of this sequence is an adult who received the AZD1222 COVID-19 vaccine. This rearrangement joins TRBV5-6 to TRBJ1-3, with 8 positions matching TRBD1. This specimen consisted of peripheral blood, obtained 28 days after the second AZD1222 dose. CDR3 amino acids: CASSSNYRGTGNTIYF. The CDR3 DNA reads as TGTGCCAGCAGCTCCAACTACAGGGGGACTGGAAACACCATATATTTT. The whole variable domain, filled in from reference TRBV5-6 and TRBJ1-3, reads DAGVTQSPTHLIKTRGQQVTLRCSPKSGHDTVSWYQQALGQGPQFIFQYYEEEERQRGNFPDRFSGHQFPNYSSELNVNALLLGDSALYLCASSSNYRGTGNTIYFGEGSWLTVV.